The T cell receptor beta chain under discussion was sequenced for a study of CD8 T cells in ankylosing spondylitis. General study results and limits: Both synovial fluid and blood in reactive arthritis had previously been reported to carry some motif variants. There was a TCR beta motif, made of roughly eight highly homologous variants, that appeared characteristic of ankylosing spondylitis blood.

On this clonotype itself: Its antigen is as yet unknown.

The CDR3 loop spans 15 amino acids. The J segment lost 4 bases and the V segment lost 8 bases, leaving 14 bases of the junction unmatched. The germline V gene encodes CDR1 SGHDT and CDR2 YYEEEE. It was by quantitative 5'-RACE with molecular barcodes that TCR beta libraries were made. TCRdb redid the calling of the 5' RACE reads with MiXCR, one entry per CDR3 protein. This table holds over 450,000 distinct CDR3 sequences, approximately 11% found once. Sequencing was performed on blood, either unsorted or a sorted T cell fraction (not recorded which). V usage is TRBV5-6 and J usage is TRBJ1-1, with 7 positions matching TRBD1. The receptor comes from a male donor with ankylosing spondylitis. The CDR3 here is CASYQGVAGGTEAFF. In nucleotides, the CDR3 is TGTGCCAGTTATCAGGGGGTCGCGGGAGGCACTGAAGCTTTCTTT.